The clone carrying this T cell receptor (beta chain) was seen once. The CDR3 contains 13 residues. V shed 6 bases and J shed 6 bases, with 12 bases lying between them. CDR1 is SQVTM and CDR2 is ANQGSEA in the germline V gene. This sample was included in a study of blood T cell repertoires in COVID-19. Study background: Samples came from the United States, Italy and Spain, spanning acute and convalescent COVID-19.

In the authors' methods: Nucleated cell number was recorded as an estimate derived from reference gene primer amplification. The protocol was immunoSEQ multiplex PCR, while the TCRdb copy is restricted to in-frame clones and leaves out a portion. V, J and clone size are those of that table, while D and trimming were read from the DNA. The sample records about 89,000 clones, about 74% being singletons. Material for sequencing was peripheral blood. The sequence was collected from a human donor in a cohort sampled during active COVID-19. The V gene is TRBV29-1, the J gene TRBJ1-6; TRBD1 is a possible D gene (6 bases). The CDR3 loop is CSVATGINSPLHF. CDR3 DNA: TGCAGCGTCGCCACAGGGATTAATTCACCCCTCCACTTT.